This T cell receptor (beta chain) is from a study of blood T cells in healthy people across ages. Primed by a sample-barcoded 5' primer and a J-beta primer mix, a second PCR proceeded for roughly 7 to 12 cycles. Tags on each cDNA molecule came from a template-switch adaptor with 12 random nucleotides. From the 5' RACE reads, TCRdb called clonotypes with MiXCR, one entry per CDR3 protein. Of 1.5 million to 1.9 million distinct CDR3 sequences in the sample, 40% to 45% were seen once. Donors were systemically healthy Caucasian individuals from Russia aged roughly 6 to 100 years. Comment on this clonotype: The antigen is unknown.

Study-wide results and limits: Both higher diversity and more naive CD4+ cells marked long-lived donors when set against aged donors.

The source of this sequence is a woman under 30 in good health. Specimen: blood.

The CDR3 protein is CASSPSQGSTDTQYF. CDR3 bases: TGTGCCAGCTCACCGTCCCAGGGAAGCACAGATACGCAGTATTTT. This rearrangement joins TRBV18 to TRBJ2-3, with D perhaps matching TRBD1 (5 bases). The CDR3 loop spans 15 amino acids. Germline lookup yields CDR1 KGHSH and CDR2 LQKENI. Trimming pared 3 bases from V and 0 bases from J, leaving 10 bases between.